This TCR beta chain was documented in a study of T-cell memory formation after mild COVID-19. A remark on this clonotype: Its antigen is not identified.

Findings of the study overall: Whereas later expanders leaned CD4+, clones contracting day 15 to 85 showed a balanced CD4/CD8 makeup.

The CDR3 extends over 15 amino acids. V dropped 3 bases and J dropped 5; count of bases not matched to a gene: 8. From germline, CDR1 is LGHNA and CDR2 YSLEER. Via MiXCR, TCRdb re-called the 5' RACE reads, giving one row per CDR3 protein. The sample shows about 350,000 distinct CDR3 sequences, approximately 15% of them seen only once. Sequencing input: PBMCs or a T cell subset sorted from them (not recorded which). The chain has TRBV4-3 and TRBJ2-3, with 7 positions matching TRBD2. The clonotype was recovered from a man aged 18-30 years who had mild COVID-19 (a few samples of this study predate the infection). Cell type and time point are not known. The CDR3 DNA is TGCGCCAGCAGCCAGGGACGGGCGGGGGTAGATACGCAGTATTTT. Residues: CASSQGRAGVDTQYF.